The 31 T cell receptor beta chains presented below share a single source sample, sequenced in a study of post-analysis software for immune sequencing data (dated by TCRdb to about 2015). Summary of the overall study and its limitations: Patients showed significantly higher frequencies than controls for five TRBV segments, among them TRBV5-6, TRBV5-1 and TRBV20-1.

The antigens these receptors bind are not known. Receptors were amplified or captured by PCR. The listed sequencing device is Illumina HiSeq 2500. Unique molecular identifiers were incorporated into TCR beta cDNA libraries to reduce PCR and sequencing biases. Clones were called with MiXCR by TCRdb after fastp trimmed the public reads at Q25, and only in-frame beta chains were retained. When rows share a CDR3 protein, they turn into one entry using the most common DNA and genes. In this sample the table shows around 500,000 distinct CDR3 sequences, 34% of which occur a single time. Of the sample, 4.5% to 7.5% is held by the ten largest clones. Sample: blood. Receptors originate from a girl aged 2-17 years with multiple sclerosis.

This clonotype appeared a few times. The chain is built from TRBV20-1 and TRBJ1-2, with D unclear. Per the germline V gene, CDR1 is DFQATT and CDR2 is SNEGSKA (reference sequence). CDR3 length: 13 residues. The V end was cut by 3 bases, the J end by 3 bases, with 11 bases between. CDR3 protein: CSASFPWDYGYTF. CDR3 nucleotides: TGCAGTGCTAGTTTTCCTTGGGACTATGGCTACACCTTC.

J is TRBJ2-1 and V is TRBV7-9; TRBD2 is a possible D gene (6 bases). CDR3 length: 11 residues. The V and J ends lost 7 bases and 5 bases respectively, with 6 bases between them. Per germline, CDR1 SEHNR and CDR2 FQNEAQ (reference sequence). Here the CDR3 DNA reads TGTGCCAGCACGGGGGACAATGAGCAGTTCTTC. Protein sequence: CASTGDNEQFF.

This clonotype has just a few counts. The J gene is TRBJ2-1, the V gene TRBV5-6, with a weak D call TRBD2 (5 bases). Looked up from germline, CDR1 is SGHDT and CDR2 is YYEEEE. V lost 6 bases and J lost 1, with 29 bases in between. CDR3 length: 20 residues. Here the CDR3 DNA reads TGTGCCAGCACCCCGTGGTCCCCGTCTAGCAGAAATCAGTCCTACAATGAGCAGTTCTTC. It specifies CASTPWSPSSRNQSYNEQFF.

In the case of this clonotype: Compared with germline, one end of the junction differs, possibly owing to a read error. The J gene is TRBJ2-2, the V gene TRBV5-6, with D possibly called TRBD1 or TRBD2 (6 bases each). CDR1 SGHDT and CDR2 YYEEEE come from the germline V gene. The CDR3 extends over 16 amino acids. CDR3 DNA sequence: TGTGCCAGCAGCGGCTTGGGGGGCCGGTGGACCGGGGAGCGGTTTTTT. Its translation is CASSGLGGRWTGERFF.

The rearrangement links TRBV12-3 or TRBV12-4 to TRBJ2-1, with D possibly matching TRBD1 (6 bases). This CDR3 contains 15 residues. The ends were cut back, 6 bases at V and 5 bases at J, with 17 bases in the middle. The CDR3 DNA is TGTGCCAGCAGCACCTATCCGGGACACGACAATGAGCAGTTCTTC. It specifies CASSTYPGHDNEQFF.

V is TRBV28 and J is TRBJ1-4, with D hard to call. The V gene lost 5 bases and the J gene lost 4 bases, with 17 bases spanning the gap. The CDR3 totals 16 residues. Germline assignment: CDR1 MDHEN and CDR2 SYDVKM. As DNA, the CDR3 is TGTGCCAGCAGTCTCGGACTTTTCTTGGGTAATGAAAAACTGTTTTTT. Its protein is CASSLGLFLGNEKLFF.

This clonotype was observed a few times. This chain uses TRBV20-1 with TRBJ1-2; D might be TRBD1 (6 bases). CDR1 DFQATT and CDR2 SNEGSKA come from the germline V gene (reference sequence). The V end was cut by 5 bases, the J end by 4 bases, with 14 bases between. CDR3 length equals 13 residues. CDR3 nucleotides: TGCAGTGCTCCCCTTCGGACAGTCTATGGCTACACCTTC. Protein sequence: CSAPLRTVYGYTF.

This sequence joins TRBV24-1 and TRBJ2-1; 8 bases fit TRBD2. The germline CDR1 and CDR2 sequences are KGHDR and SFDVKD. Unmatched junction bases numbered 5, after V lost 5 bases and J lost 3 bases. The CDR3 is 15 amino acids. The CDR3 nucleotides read TGTGCCACCAGTGTTTCCACTAGCGGCTACAATGAGCAGTTCTTC. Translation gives CATSVSTSGYNEQFF.

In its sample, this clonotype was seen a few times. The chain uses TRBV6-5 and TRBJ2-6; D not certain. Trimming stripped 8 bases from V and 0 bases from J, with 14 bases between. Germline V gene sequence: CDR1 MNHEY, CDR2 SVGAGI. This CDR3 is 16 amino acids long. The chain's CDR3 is CASGWVALSGANVLTF. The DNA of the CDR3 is TGTGCCAGCGGGTGGGTCGCCCTCTCTGGGGCCAACGTCCTGACTTTC.

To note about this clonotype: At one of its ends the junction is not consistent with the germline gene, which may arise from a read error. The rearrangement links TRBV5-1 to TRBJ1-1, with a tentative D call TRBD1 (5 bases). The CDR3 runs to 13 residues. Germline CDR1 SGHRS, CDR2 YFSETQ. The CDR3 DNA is TGCGCCGGCAGCTTGGAGGGGAGGTGGGAAGCTTTCTTT. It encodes CAGSLEGRWEAFF. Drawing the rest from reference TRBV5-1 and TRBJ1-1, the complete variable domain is KAGVTQTPRYLIKTRGQQVTLSCSPISGHRSVSWYQQTPGQGLQFLFEYFSETQRNKGNFPGRFSGRQFSNSRSEMNVSTLELGDSALYLCAGSLEGRWEAFFGQGTRLTVV.

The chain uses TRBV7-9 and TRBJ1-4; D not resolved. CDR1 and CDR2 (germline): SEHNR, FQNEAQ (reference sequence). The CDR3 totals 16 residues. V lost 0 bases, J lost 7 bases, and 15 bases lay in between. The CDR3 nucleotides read TGTGCCAGCAGCTTAGCGCAAATCTGGGCGGGTGAAAAACTGTTTTTT. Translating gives CASSLAQIWAGEKLFF.

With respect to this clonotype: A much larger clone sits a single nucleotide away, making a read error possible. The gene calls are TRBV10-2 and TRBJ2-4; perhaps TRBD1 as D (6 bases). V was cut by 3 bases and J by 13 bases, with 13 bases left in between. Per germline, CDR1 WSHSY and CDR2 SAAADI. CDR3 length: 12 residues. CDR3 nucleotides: TGCGCCAGCAGTGAAGGGGGAGAGGCCCAGTACTTC. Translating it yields CASSEGGEAQYF.

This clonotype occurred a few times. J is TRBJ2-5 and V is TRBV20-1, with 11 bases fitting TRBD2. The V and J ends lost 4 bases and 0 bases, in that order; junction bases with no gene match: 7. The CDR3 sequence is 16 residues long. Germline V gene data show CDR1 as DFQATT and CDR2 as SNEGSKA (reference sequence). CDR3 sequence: CSAILAGASYQETQYF. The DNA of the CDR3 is TGCAGTGCTATACTAGCGGGGGCCTCGTACCAAGAGACCCAGTACTTC.

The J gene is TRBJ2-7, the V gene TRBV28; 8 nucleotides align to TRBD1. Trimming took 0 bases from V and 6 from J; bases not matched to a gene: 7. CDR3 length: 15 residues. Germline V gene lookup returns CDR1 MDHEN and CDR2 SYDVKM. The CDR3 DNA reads TGTGCCAGCAGTTTATGGTCAGGGGGCCTTGGCGAGCAGTACTTC. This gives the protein CASSLWSGGLGEQYF.

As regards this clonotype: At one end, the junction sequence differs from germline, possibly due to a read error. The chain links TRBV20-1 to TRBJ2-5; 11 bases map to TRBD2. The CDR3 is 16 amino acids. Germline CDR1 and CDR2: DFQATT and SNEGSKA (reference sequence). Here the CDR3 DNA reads TGCAGTGCAAGAGGGGTAGCGGGGGGGATACAAGAGACCCAGTACTTC. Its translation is CSARGVAGGIQETQYF.

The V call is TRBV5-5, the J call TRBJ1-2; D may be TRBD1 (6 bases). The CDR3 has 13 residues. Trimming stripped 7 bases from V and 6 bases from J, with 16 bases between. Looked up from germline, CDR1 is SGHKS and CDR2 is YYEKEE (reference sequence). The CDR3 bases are TGTGCCAGCGGCCGGGACAATATCGATGGCTACACCTTC. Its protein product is CASGRDNIDGYTF. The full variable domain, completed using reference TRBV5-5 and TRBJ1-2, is DAGVTQSPTHLIKTRGQQVTLRCSPISGHKSVSWYQQVLGQGPQFIFQYYEKEERGRGNFPDRFSARQFPNYSSELNVNALLLGDSALYLCASGRDNIDGYTFGSGTRLTVV.

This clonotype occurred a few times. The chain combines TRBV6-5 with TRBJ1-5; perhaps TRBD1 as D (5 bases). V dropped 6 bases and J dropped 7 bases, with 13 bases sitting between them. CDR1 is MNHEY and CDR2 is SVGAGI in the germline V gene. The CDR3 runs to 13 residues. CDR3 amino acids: CASRRDPGQPQHF. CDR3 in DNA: TGTGCCAGCAGACGAGATCCAGGGCAGCCCCAGCATTTT.

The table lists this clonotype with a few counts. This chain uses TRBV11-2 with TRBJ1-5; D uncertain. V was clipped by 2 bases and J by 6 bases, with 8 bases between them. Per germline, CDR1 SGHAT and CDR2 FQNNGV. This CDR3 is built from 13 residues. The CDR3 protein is CASSLSEVQPQHF. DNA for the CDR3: TGTGCCAGCAGCTTATCAGAAGTTCAGCCCCAGCATTTT.

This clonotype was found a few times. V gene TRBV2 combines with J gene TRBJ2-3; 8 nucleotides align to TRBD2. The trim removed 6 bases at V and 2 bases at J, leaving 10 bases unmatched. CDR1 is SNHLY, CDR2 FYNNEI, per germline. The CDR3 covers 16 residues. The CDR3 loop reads CASSGGSSGFTDTQYF. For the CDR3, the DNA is TGTGCCAGCAGCGGAGGCTCTAGCGGGTTCACAGATACGCAGTATTTT. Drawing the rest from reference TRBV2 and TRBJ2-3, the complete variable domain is EPEVTQTPSHQVTQMGQEVILRCVPISNHLYFYWYRQILGQKVEFLVSFYNNEISEKSEIFDDQFSVERPDGSNFTLKIRSTKLEDSAMYFCASSGGSSGFTDTQYFGPGTRLTVL.

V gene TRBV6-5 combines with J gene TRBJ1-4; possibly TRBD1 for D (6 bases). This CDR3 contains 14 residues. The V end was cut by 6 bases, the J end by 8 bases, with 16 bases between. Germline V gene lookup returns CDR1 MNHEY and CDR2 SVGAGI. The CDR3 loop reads CASSPRGAEEKLFF. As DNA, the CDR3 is TGTGCCAGCAGCCCCCGGGGGGCCGAGGAAAAACTGTTTTTT.

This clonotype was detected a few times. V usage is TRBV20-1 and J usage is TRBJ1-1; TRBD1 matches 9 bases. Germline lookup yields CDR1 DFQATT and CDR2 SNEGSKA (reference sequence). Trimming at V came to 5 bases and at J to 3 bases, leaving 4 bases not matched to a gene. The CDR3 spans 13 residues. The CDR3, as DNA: TGCAGTGCTGGGGACAGGGTCGACACTGAAGCTTTCTTT. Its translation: CSAGDRVDTEAFF.

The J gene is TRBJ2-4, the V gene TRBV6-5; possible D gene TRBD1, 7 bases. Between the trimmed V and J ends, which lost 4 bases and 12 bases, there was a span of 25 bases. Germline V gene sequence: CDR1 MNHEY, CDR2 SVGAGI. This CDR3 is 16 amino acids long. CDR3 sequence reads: CASSCSGVTPRGDQYF. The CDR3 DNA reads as TGTGCCAGCAGTTGCTCGGGGGTGACACCCAGGGGGGATCAGTACTTC.

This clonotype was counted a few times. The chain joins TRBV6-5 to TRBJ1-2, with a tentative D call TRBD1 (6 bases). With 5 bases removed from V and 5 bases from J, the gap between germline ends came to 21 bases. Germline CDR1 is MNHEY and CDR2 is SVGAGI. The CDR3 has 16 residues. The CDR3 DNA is TGTGCCAGCAGTATCACCCAGGGGATCAAATCTTATGGCTACACCTTC. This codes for CASSITQGIKSYGYTF.

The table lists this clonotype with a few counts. CDR3 amino acids: CASSLSGTHEQYF. The CDR3 DNA reads TGTGCCAGCAGCTTGTCGGGGACCCACGAGCAGTACTTC. This chain uses TRBV5-6 with TRBJ2-7; the D call may be TRBD1 or TRBD2 (5 bases each). This CDR3 region has 13 residues. V was shortened by 1 base and J by 5 bases, with 10 bases between the two germline ends. Germline-derived CDR1 and CDR2 are SGHDT and YYEEEE.

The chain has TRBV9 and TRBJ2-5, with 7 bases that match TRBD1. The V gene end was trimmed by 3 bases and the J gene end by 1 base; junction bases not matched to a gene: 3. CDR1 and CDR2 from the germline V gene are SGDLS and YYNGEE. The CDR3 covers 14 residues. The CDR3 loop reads CASSAGQAQETQYF. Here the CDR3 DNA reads TGTGCCAGCAGCGCCGGACAGGCCCAAGAGACCCAGTACTTC. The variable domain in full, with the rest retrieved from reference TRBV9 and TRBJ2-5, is DSGVTQTPKHLITATGQRVTLRCSPRSGDLSVYWYQQSLDQGLQFLIQYYNGEERAKGNILERFSAQQFPDLHSELNLSSLELGDSALYFCASSAGQAQETQYFGPGTRLLVL.

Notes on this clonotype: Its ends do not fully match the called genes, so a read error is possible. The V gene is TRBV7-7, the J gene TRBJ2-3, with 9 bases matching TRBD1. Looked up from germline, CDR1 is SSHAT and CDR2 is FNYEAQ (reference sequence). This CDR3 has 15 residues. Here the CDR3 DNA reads TGTGCTAGCAGCACTGGGACAGGGCTCACAGATACGCAGTATTTT. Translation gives CASSTGTGLTDTQYF. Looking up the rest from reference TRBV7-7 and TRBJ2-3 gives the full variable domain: GAGVSQSPRYKVTKRGQDVTLRCDPISSHATLYWYQQALGQGPEFLTYFNYEAQPDKSGLPSDRFSAERPEGSISTLTIQRTEQRDSAMYRCASSTGTGLTDTQYFGPGTRLTVL.

The CDR3 region has the DNA TGTGCCAGCAGGGCACAGGGTAACTATGGCTACACCTTC. Encoded protein: CASRAQGNYGYTF. This chain connects TRBV6-4 to TRBJ1-2, with a possible D match to TRBD1 (6 bases). Trimming left V 6 bases short and J 1 base short, with 9 bases between. The CDR3 has 13 residues. From germline, CDR1 is MRHNA and CDR2 SNTAGT.

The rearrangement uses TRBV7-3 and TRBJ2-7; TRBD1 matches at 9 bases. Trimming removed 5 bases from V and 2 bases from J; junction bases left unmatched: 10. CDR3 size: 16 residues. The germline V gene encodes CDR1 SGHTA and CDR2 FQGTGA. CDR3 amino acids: CASSVGLGQGAYEQYF. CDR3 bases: TGTGCCAGCAGCGTAGGACTGGGACAGGGAGCCTACGAGCAGTACTTC.

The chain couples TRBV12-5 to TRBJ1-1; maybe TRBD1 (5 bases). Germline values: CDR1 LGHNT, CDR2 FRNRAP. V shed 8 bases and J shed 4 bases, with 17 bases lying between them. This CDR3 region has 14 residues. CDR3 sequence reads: CASSQLGGSTEAFF. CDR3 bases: TGTGCTAGTAGTCAACTTGGGGGAAGCACTGAAGCTTTCTTT.

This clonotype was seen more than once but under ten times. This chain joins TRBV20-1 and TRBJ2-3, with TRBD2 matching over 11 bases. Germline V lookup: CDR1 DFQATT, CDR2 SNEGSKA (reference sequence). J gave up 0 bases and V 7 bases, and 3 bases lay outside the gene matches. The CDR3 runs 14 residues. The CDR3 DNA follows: TGCAGTGGACTAGCGGGAACTAGCACAGATACGCAGTATTTT. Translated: CSGLAGTSTDTQYF.

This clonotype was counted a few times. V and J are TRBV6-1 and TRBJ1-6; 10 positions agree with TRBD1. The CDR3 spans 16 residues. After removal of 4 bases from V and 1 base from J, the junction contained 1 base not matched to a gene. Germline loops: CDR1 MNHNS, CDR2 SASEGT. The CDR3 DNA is TGTGCCAGCAGTGGACAGGGGGCTTCCTATAATTCACCCCTCCACTTT. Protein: CASSGQGASYNSPLHF.